The clone carrying this T cell receptor beta chain was counted many times. The antigen is undetermined. Gene and germline names: mouse. The read falls 4 residues short of the CDR3 end, and the missing part is taken from the germline J gene. Other DNA sequences within the sample encode an identical CDR3. Once RNA had been extracted, it was reverse transcribed into cDNA to act as the sequencing template. The assay was immunoSEQ multiplex PCR, and TCRdb's table has in-frame clones only and misses some. This table holds about 270,000 clones with no singletons; the top ten claim more than 0.95%. The sample originates from a study of CD8+ T cells in alopecia areata. CDR1 NSHNY and CDR2 SYGAGN come from the germline V gene. With 1 base clipped from V and 4 bases from J, the junction kept 0 bases outside the gene matches. The CDR3 extends over 14 amino acids. Cutaneous lymph nodes were pooled and cells sorted by CD4, CD8alpha, NKG2D, NKG2ACE and more.

Overall study findings and caveats: Clonality exceeded that of normal scalp in lesional scalp, most notably in alopecia totalis/universalis.

The clonotype was recovered from a C3H/HeJ mouse with alopecia areata. This line is of MHC haplotype H2-k. The rearrangement links TRBV13-1 to TRBJ2-1; 9 bases align to TRBD2. The sample taken for sequencing was CD4+ T cells sorted from a lymph node. CDR3 bases read: TGTGCCAGCAGTGATCTGGGGGGGTATGCT. This codes for CASSDLGGYA. In full, the CDR3 reads CASSDLGGYAEQFF.